This TCR beta chain comes out of a study of T cells after yellow fever vaccination. Study information: Fractions low in cell number were prepared with SMART-Seq v4 Ultra Low Input. The study, taken as a whole, reports: A large majority of primary-vaccination clones showed up again after the booster (96% CD4, 75% to 90% CD8).

The CDR3 covers 15 residues. Germline loops: CDR1 SGHAT, CDR2 FQNNGV. Trimming took off 5 bases at V and 8 bases at J, with 20 bases between the two ends. In this sample, this clonotype turned up a few times. Its matching antigen is unknown. TCRdb reprocessed the 5' RACE reads with MiXCR, giving one entry per CDR3 protein. Of a few hundred thousand distinct CDR3 sequences in the sample, over 15% were seen once. The receptor's source is a man between 18 and 35 years old who received the YFV17D yellow fever vaccine. The sample consisted of PBMCs, taken before the yellow fever booster vaccination. V and J are TRBV11-2 and TRBJ2-3; D is undetermined. The CDR3 DNA reads TGTGCCAGCAGCGGAAGCCTTGGCCTTTTGGGTACGCAGTATTTT. Its translation is CASSGSLGLLGTQYF.